This TCR beta chain appears in the sequencing data of a study of T-cell reconstitution after alpha-beta-depleted transplantation in children. Trimming cost V 5 bases and J 8 bases; bases outside gene matches: 3. The CDR3 length is 13 residues. Germline assignment: CDR1 SEHNR and CDR2 FQNEAQ (reference sequence). In this sample, this clonotype turned up many times. As it was prepared, the TCRbeta library received unique molecular identifiers. Using its own MiXCR run on the PCR reads, TCRdb lists one record per CDR3 protein. The table has a few hundred thousand distinct CDR3 sequences, about an eighth seen once; the top ten hold 3.5% to 4.5%.

The chain carries TRBV7-9 and TRBJ1-6; 7 nucleotides match TRBD1. This receptor was taken from a human donor who donated a stem cell graft to a child with Fanconi anemia. This specimen consisted of PBMCs, obtained from the stem cell graft. The CDR3 DNA reads TGTGCCAGCAGCATCGACAGGGATTCACCCCTCCACTTT. It is translated as CASSIDRDSPLHF.